This T cell receptor (beta chain) originates from a study of blood T cell repertoires in COVID-19. Study-wide background: T cells, B-cell-depleted T cells, or PBMCs supplied cDNA or gDNA.

Original handling: Estimates of nucleated cell counts were drawn from the amplification of reference gene primers. Generated by immunoSEQ multiplex PCR, the TCRdb table keeps only in-frame clones and is missing some. V and J calls and clone size follow that table, whereas D and trimming were derived from the DNA. The profile shows approximately 300,000 clones, 80% to 90% of them singletons. A single count supports this clone. Sample: peripheral blood. This clonotype was obtained from a man aged 25-45 years with acute or convalescent COVID-19.

Written as DNA, the CDR3 is TGCGCCAGCAGCCAGGCGGAAGGGGACAGGGGTAAATCTGGGGCCAACGTCCTGACTTTC. Amino acid sequence: CASSQAEGDRGKSGANVLTF. The chain is built from TRBV4-1 and TRBJ2-6, with 10 bases aligning to TRBD1. Trimming cost V 3 bases and J 1 base; bases outside gene matches: 12. Per germline, CDR1 MGHRA and CDR2 YSYEKL. The CDR3 length is 20 residues.